Listed below are T cell receptor beta chains from one sample, sequenced in a study of T cell responses to AZD1222 COVID-19 vaccine. The table came from immunoSEQ multiplex PCR; TCRdb's copy has only in-frame clones and leaves some out. The data hold approximately 120,000 clones, with over 80% observed a single time. The input for sequencing was peripheral blood, taken on day 0 of AZD1222 vaccination. The receptors shown here come from an adult in good health. Each CDR3 is given with its conserved first and last residue. Fields, in order: J gene, clone size, V gene, D gene, CDR3 protein, CDR3 DNA. D genes are given only for firm matches. Expanded clones are given a class, and other clones once, few, many or no size at all.

j_call: TRBJ1-2
clone_size: .
v_call: TRBV2
d_call: .
cdr3_aa: CASSEGGAVGYTF
cdr3_nt: TGTGCCAGCAGTGAGGGGGGCGCGGTTGGCTACACCTTC

j_call: TRBJ2-1
clone_size: few
v_call: TRBV6-1
d_call: TRBD1
cdr3_aa: CASSEIGQGAYNEQFF
cdr3_nt: TGTGCCAGCAGTGAAATAGGACAGGGGGCCTACAATGAGCAGTTCTTC

j_call: TRBJ1-1
clone_size: .
v_call: TRBV27
d_call: TRBD1
cdr3_aa: CASRKQGAGGDTEAFF
cdr3_nt: TGTGCCAGCAGGAAACAGGGGGCGGGGGGCGACACTGAAGCTTTCTTT

j_call: TRBJ1-2
clone_size: .
v_call: TRBV6-5
d_call: TRBD1
cdr3_aa: CASSQGQANYGYTF
cdr3_nt: TGTGCCAGCAGTCAGGGACAGGCGAACTATGGCTACACCTTC

j_call: TRBJ1-1
clone_size: .
v_call: TRBV6-9
d_call: .
cdr3_aa: CASSFLGQEAFF
cdr3_nt: TGTGCCAGCAGTTTCCTAGGACAGGAAGCTTTCTTT

j_call: TRBJ2-3
clone_size: .
v_call: TRBV4-3
d_call: .
cdr3_aa: CASSQEDHTQYF
cdr3_nt: TGCGCCAGCAGCCAAGAAGACCATACGCAGTATTTT

j_call: TRBJ2-1
clone_size: once
v_call: TRBV11-2
d_call: .
cdr3_aa: CASTQGGGSSYNEQFF
cdr3_nt: TGTGCCAGCACCCAAGGGGGCGGGAGCTCCTACAATGAGCAGTTCTTC

j_call: TRBJ2-3
clone_size: .
v_call: TRBV12-5
d_call: .
cdr3_aa: CASGLGTDTSTDTQYF
cdr3_nt: TGTGCTAGTGGTTTGGGAACAGATACTAGCACAGATACGCAGTATTTT

j_call: TRBJ1-5
clone_size: .
v_call: TRBV7-2
d_call: TRBD1
cdr3_aa: CASGSLQGAGQPQHF
cdr3_nt: TGTGCCAGCGGATCCCTACAGGGGGCTGGGCAGCCCCAGCATTTT

j_call: TRBJ1-2
clone_size: .
v_call: TRBV10-3
d_call: .
cdr3_aa: CAISGQDLYGYTF
cdr3_nt: TGTGCCATCAGTGGCCAGGACCTCTATGGCTACACCTTC

j_call: TRBJ1-1
clone_size: .
v_call: TRBV18
d_call: TRBD1
cdr3_aa: CASSPQGEGTEAFF
cdr3_nt: TGTGCCAGCTCACCCCAGGGGGAGGGGACTGAAGCTTTCTTT

j_call: TRBJ2-6
clone_size: .
v_call: TRBV5-8
d_call: .
cdr3_aa: CASSSGSGANVLTF
cdr3_nt: TGTGCCAGCAGTTCAGGCTCTGGGGCCAACGTCCTGACTTTC

j_call: TRBJ1-1
clone_size: few
v_call: TRBV7-2
d_call: .
cdr3_aa: CASSFWGSNTEAFF
cdr3_nt: TGTGCCAGCAGCTTTTGGGGATCGAACACTGAAGCTTTCTTT

j_call: TRBJ2-7
clone_size: .
v_call: TRBV2
d_call: TRBD2
cdr3_aa: CAGRWLAGSYEQYF
cdr3_nt: TGTGCAGGGAGGTGGCTAGCGGGGTCCTACGAGCAGTACTTC

j_call: TRBJ1-6
clone_size: .
v_call: TRBV6-1
d_call: .
cdr3_aa: CASSDVSYNSPLHF
cdr3_nt: TGTGCCAGCAGTGACGTCAGCTATAATTCACCCCTCCACTTT

j_call: TRBJ1-1
clone_size: .
v_call: TRBV10-1
d_call: .
cdr3_aa: CASTEVSSVNMNTEAFF
cdr3_nt: TGCGCCAGCACAGAGGTCTCCAGCGTAAACATGAACACTGAAGCTTTCTTT

j_call: TRBJ2-3
clone_size: .
v_call: TRBV27
d_call: .
cdr3_aa: CASRGTLTDTQYF
cdr3_nt: TGTGCCAGCAGAGGGACTCTCACAGATACGCAGTATTTT

j_call: TRBJ2-7
clone_size: .
v_call: TRBV7-9
d_call: .
cdr3_aa: CASSPQGSSSYEQYF
cdr3_nt: TGTGCCAGCAGCCCCCAGGGATCAAGCTCCTACGAGCAGTACTTC

j_call: TRBJ2-7
clone_size: .
v_call: TRBV7-9
d_call: .
cdr3_aa: CASSFQGSSYEQYF
cdr3_nt: TGTGCCAGCAGCTTTCAGGGGAGCTCCTACGAGCAGTACTTC

j_call: TRBJ1-4
clone_size: .
v_call: TRBV9
d_call: .
cdr3_aa: CASSVATGINEKLFF
cdr3_nt: TGTGCCAGCAGCGTAGCGACAGGAATTAATGAAAAACTGTTTTTT

j_call: TRBJ2-7
clone_size: .
v_call: TRBV3-1/TRBV3-2
d_call: TRBD1
cdr3_aa: CASSLGQGIYEQYF
cdr3_nt: TGTGCCAGCAGCCTCGGACAGGGGATATATGAGCAGTACTTC

j_call: TRBJ2-7
clone_size: .
v_call: TRBV6-5
d_call: TRBD2
cdr3_aa: CASSRGLAGGEEQYF
cdr3_nt: TGTGCCAGCAGTCGCGGACTAGCGGGAGGGGAAGAGCAGTACTTC

j_call: TRBJ2-5
clone_size: .
v_call: TRBV4-1
d_call: TRBD1
cdr3_aa: CASSQPLVKRDRGSETQYF
cdr3_nt: TGCGCCAGCAGCCAACCCCTGGTAAAGCGGGACAGGGGGTCCGAGACCCAGTACTTC

j_call: TRBJ2-1
clone_size: medium-sized
v_call: TRBV6-5
d_call: .
cdr3_aa: CASSYSAPYPLEQFF
cdr3_nt: TGTGCCAGCAGTTACTCGGCGCCGTACCCCCTTGAGCAGTTCTTC

j_call: TRBJ2-5
clone_size: .
v_call: TRBV2
d_call: .
cdr3_aa: CASSDQGLTQYF
cdr3_nt: TGTGCCAGCAGTGATCAGGGGTTGACCCAGTACTTC

j_call: TRBJ2-4
clone_size: .
v_call: TRBV4-1
d_call: TRBD1
cdr3_aa: CASSQPGQGTKNIQYF
cdr3_nt: TGCGCCAGCAGCCAACCGGGACAGGGGACCAAAAACATTCAGTACTTC

j_call: TRBJ1-1
clone_size: .
v_call: TRBV29-1
d_call: .
cdr3_aa: CSGLRQANTEAFF
cdr3_nt: TGCAGCGGACTTAGACAGGCTAACACTGAAGCTTTCTTT

j_call: TRBJ1-2
clone_size: .
v_call: TRBV18
d_call: .
cdr3_aa: CASSPQQGRNSGYTF
cdr3_nt: TGTGCCAGCTCACCACAACAGGGCAGGAATTCTGGCTACACCTTC

j_call: TRBJ1-5
clone_size: .
v_call: TRBV2
d_call: .
cdr3_aa: CASSDKNEEQPQHF
cdr3_nt: TGTGCCAGCAGTGATAAAAATGAGGAACAGCCCCAGCATTTT